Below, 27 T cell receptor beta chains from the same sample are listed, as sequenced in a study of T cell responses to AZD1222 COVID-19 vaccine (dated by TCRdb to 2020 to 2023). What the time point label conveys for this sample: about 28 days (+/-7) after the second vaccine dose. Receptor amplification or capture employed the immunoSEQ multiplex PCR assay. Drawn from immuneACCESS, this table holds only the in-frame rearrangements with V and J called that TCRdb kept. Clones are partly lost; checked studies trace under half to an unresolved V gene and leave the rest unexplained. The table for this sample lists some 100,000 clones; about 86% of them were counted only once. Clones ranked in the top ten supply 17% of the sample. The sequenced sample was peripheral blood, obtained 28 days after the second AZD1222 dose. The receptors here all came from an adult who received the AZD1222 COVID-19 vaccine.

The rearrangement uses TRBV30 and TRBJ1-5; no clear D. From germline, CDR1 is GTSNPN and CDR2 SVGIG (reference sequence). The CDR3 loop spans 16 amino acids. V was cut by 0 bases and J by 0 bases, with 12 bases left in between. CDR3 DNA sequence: TGTGCCTGGAGTGTCTGGATACCTTATAGCAATCAGCCCCAGCATTTT. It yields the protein CAWSVWIPYSNQPQHF.

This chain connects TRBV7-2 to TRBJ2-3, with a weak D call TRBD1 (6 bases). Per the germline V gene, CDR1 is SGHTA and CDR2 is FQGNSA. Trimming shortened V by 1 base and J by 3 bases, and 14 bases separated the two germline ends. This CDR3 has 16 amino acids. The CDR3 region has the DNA TGTGCCAGCAGCTTAGTTCTGGGGGCGGCGACAGATACGCAGTATTTT. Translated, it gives CASSLVLGAATDTQYF.

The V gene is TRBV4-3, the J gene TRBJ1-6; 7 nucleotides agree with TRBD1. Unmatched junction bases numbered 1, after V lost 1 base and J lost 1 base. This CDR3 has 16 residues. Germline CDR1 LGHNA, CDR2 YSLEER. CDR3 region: CASSQAGGSYNSPLHF. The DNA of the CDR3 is TGCGCCAGCAGCCAAGCAGGGGGATCCTATAATTCACCCCTCCACTTT.

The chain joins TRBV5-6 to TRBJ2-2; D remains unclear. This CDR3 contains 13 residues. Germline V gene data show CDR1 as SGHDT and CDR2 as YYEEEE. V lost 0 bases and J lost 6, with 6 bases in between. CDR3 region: CASSLDLAGELFF. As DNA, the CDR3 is TGTGCCAGCAGCTTGGACCTAGCCGGGGAGCTGTTTTTT.

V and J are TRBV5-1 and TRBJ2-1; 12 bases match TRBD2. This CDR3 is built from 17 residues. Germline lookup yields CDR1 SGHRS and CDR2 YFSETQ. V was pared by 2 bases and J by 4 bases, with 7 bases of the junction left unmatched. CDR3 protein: CASSLNGLAGQYNEQFF. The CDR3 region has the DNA TGCGCCAGCAGCTTAAACGGACTAGCGGGGCAATACAATGAGCAGTTCTTC.

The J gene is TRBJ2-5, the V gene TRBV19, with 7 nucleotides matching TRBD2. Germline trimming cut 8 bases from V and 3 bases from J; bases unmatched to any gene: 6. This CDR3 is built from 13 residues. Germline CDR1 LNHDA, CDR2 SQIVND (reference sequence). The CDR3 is CASARGVKETQYF. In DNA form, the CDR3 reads TGTGCCAGTGCCCGGGGGGTTAAAGAGACCCAGTACTTC.

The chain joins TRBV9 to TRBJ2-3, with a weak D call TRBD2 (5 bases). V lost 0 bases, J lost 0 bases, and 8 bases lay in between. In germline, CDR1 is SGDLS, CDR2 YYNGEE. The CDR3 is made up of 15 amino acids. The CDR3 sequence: CASSVVSGSTDTQYF. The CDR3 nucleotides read TGTGCCAGCAGCGTAGTGAGCGGTAGCACAGATACGCAGTATTTT.

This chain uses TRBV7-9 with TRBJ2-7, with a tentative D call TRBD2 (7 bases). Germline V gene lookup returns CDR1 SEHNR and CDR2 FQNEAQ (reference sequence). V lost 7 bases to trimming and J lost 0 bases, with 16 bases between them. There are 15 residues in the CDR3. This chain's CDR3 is CASTRGLTSSYEQYF. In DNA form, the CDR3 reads TGTGCCAGCACCAGGGGACTAACAAGCTCCTACGAGCAGTACTTC.

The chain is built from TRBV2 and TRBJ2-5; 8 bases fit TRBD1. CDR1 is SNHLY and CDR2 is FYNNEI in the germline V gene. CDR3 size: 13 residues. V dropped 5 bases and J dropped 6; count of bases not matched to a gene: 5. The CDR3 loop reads CASSSQGAKTQYF. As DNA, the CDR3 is TGTGCCAGCAGTAGCCAGGGGGCGAAGACCCAGTACTTC.

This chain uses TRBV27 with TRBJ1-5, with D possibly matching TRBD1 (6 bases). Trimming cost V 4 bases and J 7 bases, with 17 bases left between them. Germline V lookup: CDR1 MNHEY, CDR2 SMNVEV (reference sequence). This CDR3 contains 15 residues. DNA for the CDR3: TGTGCCAGCAGTTCCCTACAGGGTTCGGGGCAGCCCCAGCATTTT. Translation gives CASSSLQGSGQPQHF.

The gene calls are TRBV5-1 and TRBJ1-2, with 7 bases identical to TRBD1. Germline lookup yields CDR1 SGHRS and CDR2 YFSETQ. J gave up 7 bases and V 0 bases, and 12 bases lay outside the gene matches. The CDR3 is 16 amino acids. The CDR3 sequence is CASSLGGGAPSSGYTF. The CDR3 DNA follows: TGCGCCAGCAGCTTGGGAGGGGGCGCTCCTTCTAGTGGCTACACCTTC.

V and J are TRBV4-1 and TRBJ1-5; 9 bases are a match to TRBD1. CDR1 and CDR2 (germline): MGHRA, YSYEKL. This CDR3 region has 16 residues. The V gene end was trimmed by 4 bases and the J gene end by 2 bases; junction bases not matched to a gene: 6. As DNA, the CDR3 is TGCGCCAGCAGCCTCGAGGACAGGGGAGGCAATCAGCCCCAGCATTTT. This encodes CASSLEDRGGNQPQHF.

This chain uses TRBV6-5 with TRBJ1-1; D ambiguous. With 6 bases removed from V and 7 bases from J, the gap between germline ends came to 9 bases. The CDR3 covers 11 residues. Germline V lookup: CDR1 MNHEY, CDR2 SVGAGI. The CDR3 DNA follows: TGTGCCAGCAGGCCCCAGAGTGAAGCTTTCTTT. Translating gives CASRPQSEAFF.

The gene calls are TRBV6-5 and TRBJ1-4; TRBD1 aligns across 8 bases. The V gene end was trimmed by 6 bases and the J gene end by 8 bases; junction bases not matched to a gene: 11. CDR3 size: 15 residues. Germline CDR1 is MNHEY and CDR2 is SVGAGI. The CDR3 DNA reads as TGTGCCAGCAGAAGCTTCGGACAGGGTGGGGAAAAACTGTTTTTT. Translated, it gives CASRSFGQGGEKLFF.

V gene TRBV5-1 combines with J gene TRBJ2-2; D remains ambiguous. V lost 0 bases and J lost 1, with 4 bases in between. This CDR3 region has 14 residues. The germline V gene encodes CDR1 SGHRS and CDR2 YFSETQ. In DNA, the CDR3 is TGCGCCAGCAGCTTGGGATTGAACACCGGGGAGCTGTTTTTT. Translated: CASSLGLNTGELFF.

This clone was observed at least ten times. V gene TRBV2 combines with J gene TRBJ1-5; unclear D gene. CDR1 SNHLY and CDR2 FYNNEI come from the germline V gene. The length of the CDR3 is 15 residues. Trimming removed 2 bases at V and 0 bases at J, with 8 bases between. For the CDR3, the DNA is TGTGCCAGCAGTGAACAGGTCTATAGCAATCAGCCCCAGCATTTT. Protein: CASSEQVYSNQPQHF.

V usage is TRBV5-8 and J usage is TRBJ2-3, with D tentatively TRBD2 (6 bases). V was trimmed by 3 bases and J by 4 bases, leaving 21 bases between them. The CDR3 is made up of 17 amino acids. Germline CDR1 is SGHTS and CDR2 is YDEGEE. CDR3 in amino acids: CASSSRWGQGEADTQYF. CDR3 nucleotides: TGTGCCAGCAGCTCAAGATGGGGCCAAGGGGAGGCAGATACGCAGTATTTT.

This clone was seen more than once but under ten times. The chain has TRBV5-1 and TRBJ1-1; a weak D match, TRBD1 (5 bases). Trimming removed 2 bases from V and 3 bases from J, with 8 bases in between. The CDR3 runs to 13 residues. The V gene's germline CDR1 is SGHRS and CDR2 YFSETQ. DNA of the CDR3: TGCGCCAGCAGCTTCGACAGATACACTGAAGCTTTCTTT. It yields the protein CASSFDRYTEAFF.

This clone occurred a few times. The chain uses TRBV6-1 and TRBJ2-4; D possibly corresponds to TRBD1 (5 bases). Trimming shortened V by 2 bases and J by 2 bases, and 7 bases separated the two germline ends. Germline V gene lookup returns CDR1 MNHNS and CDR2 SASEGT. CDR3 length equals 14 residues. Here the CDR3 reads CASSESGPKNIQYF. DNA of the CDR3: TGTGCCAGCAGTGAATCAGGGCCCAAAAACATTCAGTACTTC.

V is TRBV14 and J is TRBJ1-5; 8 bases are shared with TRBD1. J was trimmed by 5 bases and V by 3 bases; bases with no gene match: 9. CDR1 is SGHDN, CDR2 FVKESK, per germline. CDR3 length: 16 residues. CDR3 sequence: CASSQARDRRDQPQHF. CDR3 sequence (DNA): TGTGCCAGCAGCCAGGCCCGGGACAGGAGGGATCAGCCCCAGCATTTT.

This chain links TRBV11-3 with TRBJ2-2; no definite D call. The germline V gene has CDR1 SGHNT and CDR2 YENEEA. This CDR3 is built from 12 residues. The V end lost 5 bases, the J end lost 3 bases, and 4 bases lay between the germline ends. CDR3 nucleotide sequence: TGTGCCAGCAGCAAGGACACCGGGGAGCTGTTTTTT. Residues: CASSKDTGELFF.

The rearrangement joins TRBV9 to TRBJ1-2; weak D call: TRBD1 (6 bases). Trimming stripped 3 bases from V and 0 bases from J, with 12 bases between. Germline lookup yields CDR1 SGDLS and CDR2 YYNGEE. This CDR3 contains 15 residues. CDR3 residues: CASSEGGQPNYGYTF. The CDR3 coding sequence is TGTGCCAGCAGCGAGGGGGGACAACCTAACTATGGCTACACCTTC.

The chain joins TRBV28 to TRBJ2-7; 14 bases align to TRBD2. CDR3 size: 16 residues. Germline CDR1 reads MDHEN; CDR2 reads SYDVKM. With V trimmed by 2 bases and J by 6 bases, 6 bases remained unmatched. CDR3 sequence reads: CASSLTGLAGEGEQYF. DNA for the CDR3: TGTGCCAGCAGTTTAACGGGACTAGCGGGAGAGGGCGAGCAGTACTTC.

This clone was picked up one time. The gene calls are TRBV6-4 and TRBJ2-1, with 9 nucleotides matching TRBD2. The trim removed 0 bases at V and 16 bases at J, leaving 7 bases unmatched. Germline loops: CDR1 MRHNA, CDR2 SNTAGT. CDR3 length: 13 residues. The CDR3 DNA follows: TGTGCCAGCAGTGACTCGATTAGCGGGAGTTTATTCTTC. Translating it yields CASSDSISGSLFF.

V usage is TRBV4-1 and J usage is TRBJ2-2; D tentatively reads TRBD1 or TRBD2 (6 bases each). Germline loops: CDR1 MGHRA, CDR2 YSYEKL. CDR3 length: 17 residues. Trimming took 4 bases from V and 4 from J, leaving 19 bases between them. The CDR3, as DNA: TGCGCCAGCAGCCCCCTACCCCGGGGGCGGACCACCGGGGAGCTGTTTTTT. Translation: CASSPLPRGRTTGELFF.

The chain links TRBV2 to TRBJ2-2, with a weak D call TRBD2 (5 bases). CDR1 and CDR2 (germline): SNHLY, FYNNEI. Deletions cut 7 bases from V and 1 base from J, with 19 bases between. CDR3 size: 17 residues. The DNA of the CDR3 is TGTGCCAGCACCTCTACTAGAGGTTTTGGGAACACCGGGGAGCTGTTTTTT. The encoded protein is CASTSTRGFGNTGELFF.

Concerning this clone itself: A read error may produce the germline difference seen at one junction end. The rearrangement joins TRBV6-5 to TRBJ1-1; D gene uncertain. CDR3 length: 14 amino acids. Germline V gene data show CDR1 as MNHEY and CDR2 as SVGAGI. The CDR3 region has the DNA TGTGCCAGCAGCTACTTGGGGAAGGACACTGAAGCTTTCTTT. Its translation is CASSYLGKDTEAFF.